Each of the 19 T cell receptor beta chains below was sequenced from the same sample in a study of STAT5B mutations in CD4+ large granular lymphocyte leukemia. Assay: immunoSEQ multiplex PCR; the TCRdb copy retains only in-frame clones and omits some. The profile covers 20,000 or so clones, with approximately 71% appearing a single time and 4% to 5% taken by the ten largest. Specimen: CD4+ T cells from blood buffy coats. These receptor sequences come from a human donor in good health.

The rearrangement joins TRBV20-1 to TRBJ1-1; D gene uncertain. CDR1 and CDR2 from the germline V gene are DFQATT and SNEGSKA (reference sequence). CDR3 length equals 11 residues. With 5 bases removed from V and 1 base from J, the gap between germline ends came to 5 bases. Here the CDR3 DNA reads TGCAGTGCTGGGTCGAACACTGAAGCTTTCTTT. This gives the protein CSAGSNTEAFF.

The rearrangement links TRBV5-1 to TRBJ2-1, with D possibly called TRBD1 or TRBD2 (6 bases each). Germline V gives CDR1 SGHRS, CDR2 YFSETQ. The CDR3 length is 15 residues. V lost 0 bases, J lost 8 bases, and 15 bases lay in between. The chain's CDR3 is CASSLAGNREDEQFF. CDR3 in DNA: TGCGCCAGCAGCTTGGCCGGAAACAGGGAGGATGAGCAGTTCTTC.

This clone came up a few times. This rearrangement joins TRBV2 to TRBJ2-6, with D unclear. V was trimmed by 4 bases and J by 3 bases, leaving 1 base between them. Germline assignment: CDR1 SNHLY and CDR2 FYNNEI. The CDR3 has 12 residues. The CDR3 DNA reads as TGTGCCAGCAGTGTTGGGGCCAACGTCCTGACTTTC. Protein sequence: CASSVGANVLTF.

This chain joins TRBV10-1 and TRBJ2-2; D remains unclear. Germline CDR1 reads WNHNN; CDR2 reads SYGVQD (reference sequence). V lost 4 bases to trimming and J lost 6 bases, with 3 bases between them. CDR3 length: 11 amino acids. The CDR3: CASSAPGELFF. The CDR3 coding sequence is TGCGCCAGCAGTGCCCCCGGGGAGCTGTTTTTT.

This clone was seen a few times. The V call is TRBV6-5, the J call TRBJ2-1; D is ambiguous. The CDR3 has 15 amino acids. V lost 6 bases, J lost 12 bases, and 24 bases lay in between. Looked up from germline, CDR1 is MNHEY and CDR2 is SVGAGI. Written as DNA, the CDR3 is TGTGCCAGCAGCCTAGGTGGGTCCCAGCAGAAGGGGCAGTTCTTC. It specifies CASSLGGSQQKGQFF.

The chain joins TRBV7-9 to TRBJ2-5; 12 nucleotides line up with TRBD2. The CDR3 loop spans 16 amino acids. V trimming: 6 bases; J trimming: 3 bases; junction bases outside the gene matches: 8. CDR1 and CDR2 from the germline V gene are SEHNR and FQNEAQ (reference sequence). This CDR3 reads CASRGLAGRKKETQYF. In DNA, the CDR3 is TGTGCCAGCAGGGGACTAGCGGGTAGGAAAAAAGAGACCCAGTACTTC.

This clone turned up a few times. The chain's CDR3 is CASSSPGRDRETFSNQPQHF. In DNA, the CDR3 is TGTGCCAGCAGCTCACCCGGGAGGGACAGGGAAACCTTTAGCAATCAGCCCCAGCATTTT. V is TRBV14 and J is TRBJ1-5; 9 bases are shared with TRBD1. The CDR3 runs 20 residues. The germline CDR1 and CDR2 sequences are SGHDN and FVKESK. The V segment lost 5 bases and the J segment 0 bases; nucleotides outside the gene matches: 17. The whole variable domain, filled in from reference TRBV14 and TRBJ1-5, reads EAGVTQFPSHSVIEKGQTVTLRCDPISGHDNLYWYRRVMGKEIKFLLHFVKESKQDESGMPNNRFLAERTGGTYSTLKVQPAELEDSGVYFCASSSPGRDRETFSNQPQHFGDGTRLSIL.

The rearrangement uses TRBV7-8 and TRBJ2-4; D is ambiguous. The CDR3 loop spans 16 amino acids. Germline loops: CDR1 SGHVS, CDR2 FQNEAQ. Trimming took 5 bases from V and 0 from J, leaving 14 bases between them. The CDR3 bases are TGTGCCAGCAGCCAAGCCCAGGAGATAGCCAAAAACATTCAGTACTTC. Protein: CASSQAQEIAKNIQYF.

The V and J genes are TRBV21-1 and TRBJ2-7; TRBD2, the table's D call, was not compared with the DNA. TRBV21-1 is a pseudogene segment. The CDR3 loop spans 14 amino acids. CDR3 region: CASQQRDPGWEQYF. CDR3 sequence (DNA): TGTGCCTCCCAACAGCGGGACCCCGGGTGGGAGCAGTACTTC.

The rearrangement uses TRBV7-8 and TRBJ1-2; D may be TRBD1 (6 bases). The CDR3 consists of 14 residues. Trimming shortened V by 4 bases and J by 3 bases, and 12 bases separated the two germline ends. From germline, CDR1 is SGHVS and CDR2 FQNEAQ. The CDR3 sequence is CASSWRTDDYGYTF. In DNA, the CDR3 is TGTGCCAGCAGCTGGCGGACAGACGACTATGGCTACACCTTC.

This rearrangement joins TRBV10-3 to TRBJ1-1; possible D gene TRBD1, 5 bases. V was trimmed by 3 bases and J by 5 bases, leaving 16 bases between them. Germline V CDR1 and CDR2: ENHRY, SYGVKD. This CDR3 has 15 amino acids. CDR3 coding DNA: TGTGCCATCAGTGATTTTCAGGGAATAGGGACTGAAGCTTTCTTT. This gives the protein CAISDFQGIGTEAFF.

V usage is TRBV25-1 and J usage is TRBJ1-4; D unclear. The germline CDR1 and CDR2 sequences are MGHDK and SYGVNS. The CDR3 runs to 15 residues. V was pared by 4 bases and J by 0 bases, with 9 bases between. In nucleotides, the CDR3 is TGTGCCAGCAGTGCCCGACCTACAACTAATGAAAAACTGTTTTTT. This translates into CASSARPTTNEKLFF.

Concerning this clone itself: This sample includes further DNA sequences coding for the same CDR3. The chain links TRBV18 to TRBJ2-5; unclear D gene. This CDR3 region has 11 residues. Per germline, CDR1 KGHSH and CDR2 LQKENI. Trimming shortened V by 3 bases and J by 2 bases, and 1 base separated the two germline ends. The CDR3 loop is CASSPQETQYF. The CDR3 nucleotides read TGTGCCAGCTCACCGCAAGAGACCCAGTACTTC. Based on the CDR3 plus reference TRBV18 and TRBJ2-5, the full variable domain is NAGVMQNPRHLVRRRGQEARLRCSPMKGHSHVYWYRQLPEEGLKFMVYLQKENIIDESGMPKERFSAEFPKEGPSILRIQQVVRGDSAAYFCASSPQETQYFGPGTRLLVL.

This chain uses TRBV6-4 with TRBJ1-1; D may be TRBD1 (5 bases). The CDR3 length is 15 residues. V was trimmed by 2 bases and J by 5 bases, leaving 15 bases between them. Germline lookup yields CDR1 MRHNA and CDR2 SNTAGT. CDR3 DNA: TGTGCCAGCAGTGACCACCCTGGGGCGGGGACTGAAGCTTTCTTT. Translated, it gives CASSDHPGAGTEAFF.

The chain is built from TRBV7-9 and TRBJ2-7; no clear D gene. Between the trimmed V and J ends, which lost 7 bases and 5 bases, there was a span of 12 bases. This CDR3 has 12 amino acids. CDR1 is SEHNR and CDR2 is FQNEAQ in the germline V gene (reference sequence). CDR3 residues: CASTTRAHEQYF. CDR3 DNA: TGTGCCAGCACAACTCGGGCTCACGAGCAGTACTTC.

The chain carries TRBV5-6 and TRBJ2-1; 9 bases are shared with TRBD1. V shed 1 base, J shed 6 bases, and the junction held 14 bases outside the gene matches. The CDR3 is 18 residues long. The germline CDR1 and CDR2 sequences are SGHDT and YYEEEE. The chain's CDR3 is CASSLKIGTGYGSNEQFF. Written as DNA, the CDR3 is TGTGCCAGCAGCTTGAAGATTGGGACAGGGTATGGTAGCAATGAGCAGTTCTTC.

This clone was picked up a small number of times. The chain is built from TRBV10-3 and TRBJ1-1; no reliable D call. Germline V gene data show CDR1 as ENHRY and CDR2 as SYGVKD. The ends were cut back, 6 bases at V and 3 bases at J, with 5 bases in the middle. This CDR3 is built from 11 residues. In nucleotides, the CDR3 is TGTGCCATCAGGGATGACACTGAAGCTTTCTTT. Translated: CAIRDDTEAFF.

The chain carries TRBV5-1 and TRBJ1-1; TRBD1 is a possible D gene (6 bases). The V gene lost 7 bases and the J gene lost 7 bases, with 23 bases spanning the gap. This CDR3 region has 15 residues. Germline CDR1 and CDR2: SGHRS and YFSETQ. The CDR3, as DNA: TGCGCCAGCCGGGGGTCCCGTCCGGGGGGCGGTGAAGCTTTCTTT. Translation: CASRGSRPGGGEAFF.

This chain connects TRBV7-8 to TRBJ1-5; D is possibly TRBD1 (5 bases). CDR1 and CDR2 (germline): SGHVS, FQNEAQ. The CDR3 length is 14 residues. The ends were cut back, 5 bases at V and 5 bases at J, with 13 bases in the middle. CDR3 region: CASSQSTGDQPQHF. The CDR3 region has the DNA TGTGCCAGCAGCCAGAGCACAGGCGATCAGCCCCAGCATTTT.